Presented here are 17 T cell receptor beta chains from one specimen sequenced in a study of metastatic and nonmetastatic thyroid tumors. TCRdb reassembled clones from the PCR reads with MiXCR. The sample lists some 25,000 clones; approximately 20% were seen once. Patients had received no treatment of any kind before thyroid surgery. The sequencing sample was made of blood. The receptors originated from a female donor with papillary thyroid cancer or a benign thyroid nodule (not recorded which). Some clones in this sample may be carry-over from other donors' samples.

This clone was counted ten times or more. CDR3: CASSYGGAWTEAFF. The CDR3 bases are TGTGCCAGCAGTTACGGGGGGGCATGGACTGAAGCTTTCTTT. The rearrangement uses TRBV6-5 and TRBJ1-1, with D perhaps matching TRBD1 (6 bases). Trimming took off 2 bases at V and 5 bases at J, with 12 bases between the two ends. CDR3 length: 14 residues. In germline, CDR1 is MNHEY, CDR2 SVGAGI.

The V gene is TRBV7-6, the J gene TRBJ2-7, with a possible D match to TRBD1 (6 bases). The CDR3 has 15 amino acids. Trimming stripped 4 bases from V and 3 bases from J, with 16 bases between. Germline V gene sequence: CDR1 SGHVS, CDR2 FNYEAQ. DNA for the CDR3: TGTGCCAGCAGCTCCGAGGTGGGGACACACTACGAGCAGTACTTC. This translates into CASSSEVGTHYEQYF. Looking up the rest from reference TRBV7-6 and TRBJ2-7 gives the full variable domain: GAGVSQSPRYKVTKRGQDVALRCDPISGHVSLYWYRQALGQGPEFLTYFNYEAQQDKSGLPNDRFSAERPEGSISTLTIQRTEQRDSAMYRCASSSEVGTHYEQYFGPGTRLTVT.

By share of the sample, this clone is medium-sized. The genes are TRBV27 and TRBJ1-6; 7 positions match TRBD1. CDR1 and CDR2 (germline): MNHEY, SMNVEV (reference sequence). The CDR3 is 15 amino acids. J lost 10 bases, V lost 0 bases, and 6 bases had no gene match. CDR3 DNA sequence: TGTGCCAGCAGTTTATCACCAGGGGGTGGCTCACCCCTCCACTTT. Protein: CASSLSPGGGSPLHF.

This chain uses TRBV27 with TRBJ2-2; TRBD2 agrees at 7 bases. The CDR3 consists of 18 residues. The J segment lost 3 bases and the V segment lost 3 bases, leaving 13 bases of the junction unmatched. Germline CDR1 MNHEY, CDR2 SMNVEV (reference sequence). CDR3 coding DNA: TGTGCCAGCAGTTTTGACCTGGGACTATCTGGAGACACCGGGGAGCTGTTTTTT. Its translation: CASSFDLGLSGDTGELFF.

This clone is termed medium-sized. V is TRBV19 and J is TRBJ1-2; TRBD1 might be the D (6 bases). Trimming removed 5 bases at V and 8 bases at J, with 15 bases between. Germline V lookup: CDR1 LNHDA, CDR2 SQIVND (reference sequence). The CDR3 is made up of 13 amino acids. The CDR3 coding sequence is TGTGCCAGTAGTCCCTCCGGGGGCCAGGGCTACACCTTC. As protein: CASSPSGGQGYTF.

V usage is TRBV20-1 and J usage is TRBJ1-6, with TRBD1 matching over 9 bases. V trimming: 4 bases; J trimming: 10 bases; junction bases outside the gene matches: 11. Germline V gene sequence: CDR1 DFQATT, CDR2 SNEGSKA (reference sequence). The CDR3 sequence is 15 residues long. For the CDR3, the DNA is TGCAGTGCTACCGTGGGGACAGGGCCTTGGTCACCCCTCCACTTT. Its protein product is CSATVGTGPWSPLHF.

There are a few counts of this clone. One base away lies a much larger clone, so this may be a sequencing read error. The chain combines TRBV29-1 with TRBJ2-7; weak D call: TRBD1 (5 bases). Trimming cost V 5 bases and J 2 bases, with 16 bases left between them. The CDR3 totals 14 residues. Germline V gives CDR1 SQVTM, CDR2 ANQGSEA. The CDR3 sequence: CSVPLTDEPYEQYF. CDR3 nucleotides: TGCAGCGTTCCCCTGACAGATGAACCCTACGAGCAGTACTTC.

In this sample, this clone turned up many times. The genes are TRBV12-3 or TRBV12-4 and TRBJ2-1, with a weak D call TRBD1 (6 bases). CDR3 length: 14 amino acids. Trimming stripped 7 bases from V and 4 bases from J, with 14 bases between. In DNA, the CDR3 is TGTGCCAGCAAGGGATGGGGGCCTTACAATGAGCAGTTCTTC. Translation gives CASKGWGPYNEQFF.

This clone was observed at least ten times. This may stem from a read error, because a much larger clone lies one nucleotide away. The V gene is TRBV2, the J gene TRBJ2-7, with TRBD2 matching 7 bases. After removal of 6 bases from V and 5 bases from J, the junction contained 10 bases not matched to a gene. The germline gives CDR1 SNHLY, CDR2 FYNNEI. This CDR3 comprises 14 residues. The CDR3 DNA follows: TGTGCCAGCAGGGAATGGAGACGGGGGGACGAGCAGTACTTC. Residues: CASREWRRGDEQYF.

This clone was seen many times. The gene calls are TRBV7-6 and TRBJ2-3; D remains unclear. Germline V gene data show CDR1 as SGHVS and CDR2 as FNYEAQ. Trimming pared 5 bases from V and 4 bases from J, leaving 7 bases between. The CDR3 spans 12 residues. CDR3 bases: TGTGCCAGCAGCCTGGCGGCAGATACGCAGTATTTT. Translation gives CASSLAADTQYF.

A remark on this clone: A junction end diverges from the germline sequence, so it may reflect a read error. The chain employs TRBV5-1 and TRBJ1-6; D gene uncertain. Germline CDR1 reads SGHRS; CDR2 reads YFSETQ. The CDR3 is 13 residues long. The CDR3 loop reads CARSLFPGGPLHF. As DNA, the CDR3 is TGCGCCAGAAGCTTGTTCCCCGGCGGGCCCCTCCACTTT.

This clone occurred once. An end of the junction differs from the germline gene, which may be a read error. The chain employs TRBV6-1 and TRBJ1-1, with TRBD1 identical over 8 bases. Germline V gene data show CDR1 as MNHNS and CDR2 as SASEGT. The CDR3 loop spans 14 amino acids. The CDR3 DNA follows: TGTGCCAGCAGCCCAAACAGGGGGACCTCTGAAGCGTTCTTT. Translated: CASSPNRGTSEAFF.

The rearrangement joins TRBV3-1 to TRBJ2-3, with 16 bases lining up with TRBD2. Germline V gene data show CDR1 as LGHDT and CDR2 as YNNKEL (reference sequence). The length of the CDR3 is 17 residues. V shed 1 base, J shed 4 bases, and the junction held 2 bases outside the gene matches. In nucleotides, the CDR3 is TGTGCCAGCAGCCAAGTGGGACTAGCGGGGGGGGCAGATACGCAGTATTTT. This translates into CASSQVGLAGGADTQYF.

This clone was observed a few times. This chain connects TRBV9 to TRBJ1-1; D is unclear. The CDR3 length is 15 residues. The germline V and J ends were trimmed by 0 bases and 1 base, with 10 bases remaining between them. Germline V lookup: CDR1 SGDLS, CDR2 YYNGEE. The CDR3 loop is CASSVGGRANTEAFF. CDR3 DNA sequence: TGTGCCAGCAGCGTAGGTGGGAGGGCGAACACTGAAGCTTTCTTT.

By proportion, this clone is medium-sized. The chain uses TRBV28 and TRBJ1-2; a possible D gene is TRBD1 (5 bases). CDR1 is MDHEN and CDR2 is SYDVKM in the germline V gene. The CDR3 is made up of 15 amino acids. V was shortened by 1 base and J by 4 bases, with 13 bases between the two germline ends. The CDR3 reads CASSLSPGWGYGYTF. CDR3 sequence (DNA): TGTGCCAGCAGTTTATCCCCAGGGTGGGGCTATGGCTACACCTTC.

On this clone itself: Mismatch with germline at one junction end may stem from a read error. The genes are TRBV11-2 and TRBJ1-6; D not resolved. The germline gives CDR1 SGHAT, CDR2 FQNNGV. This CDR3 region has 14 residues. The CDR3 protein is CASSLRGLHSPLHF. The DNA for the CDR3 is TGTGCAAGCAGCTTACGTGGTCTGCATTCACCCCTCCACTTT. Filled out from reference TRBV11-2 and TRBJ1-6, the complete variable domain reads EAGVAQSPRYKIIEKRQSVAFWCNPISGHATLYWYQQILGQGPKLLIQFQNNGVVDDSQLPKDRFSAERLKGVDSTLKIQPAKLEDSAVYLCASSLRGLHSPLHFGNGTRLTVT.

This clone is classed as medium-sized. This chain uses TRBV6-2 or TRBV6-3 with TRBJ1-1; D is unclear. CDR3 length equals 14 residues. Looked up from germline, CDR1 is MNHEY and CDR2 is SVGEGT. Between the trimmed V and J ends, which lost 2 bases and 0 bases, there was a span of 7 bases. The chain's CDR3 is CASSYPELNTEAFF. As DNA, the CDR3 is TGTGCCAGCAGTTACCCAGAATTGAACACTGAAGCTTTCTTT.